This T cell receptor (beta chain) was retrieved from a study of blood T cell repertoires in COVID-19. About the research overall: Collection of acute and convalescent COVID-19 samples took place in the United States, Italy and Spain. PBMCs, B-cell-depleted T cells, or T cells were the source of the cDNA or gDNA that made up the material.

In the source study's methods: Reference gene primers were amplified, and this amplification served to estimate nucleated cell counts. Measured with immunoSEQ multiplex PCR; TCRdb has only the in-frame clones, and not every one. Clone size and the V and J calls come from that table; the DNA yielded D and trimming. The sample has more than 95,000 clones, roughly four fifths seen once; the top ten hold about 5%. With 2 bases clipped from V and 5 bases from J, the junction kept 7 bases outside the gene matches. The CDR3 runs to 15 residues. Per the germline V gene, CDR1 is LGHNT and CDR2 is FRNRAP. The TCR was taken from a man aged 55 to 70 with acute or convalescent COVID-19. Input material: peripheral blood. The chain couples TRBV12-5 to TRBJ2-5; 8 bases are a match to TRBD2. Written as DNA, the CDR3 is TGTGCTAGTGGTTTGCTATTAGCGGGGAAGGAGACCCAGTACTTC. Its protein is CASGLLLAGKETQYF.